The clone carrying this TCR beta chain was observed once. No antigen is known for it. The data belong to a study of long-term antiretroviral therapy in people with HIV. Findings and caveats of the study: Repertoire dominance by clones expanded before ART was seen at all time points. For ART adherence, viral resistance and therapy changes, no data were available. It was observed that HIV repertoires exhibited narrower CDR3 length ranges than controls.

The United States was where all participants with HIV were treated. Run at survey level, the immunoSEQ assay was version v3.0. The method was immunoSEQ multiplex PCR; TCRdb's version includes in-frame clones alone and lacks a portion of them. The sample includes 20,000 or so clones, around 83% seen only once; the top ten take around 6%. The V end was cut by 2 bases, the J end by 2 bases, with 11 bases between. The CDR3 has 14 amino acids. The germline gives CDR1 GTSNPN, CDR2 SVGIG (reference sequence). This sequence originates from a woman aged 25-40 years with HIV. The chain has TRBV30 and TRBJ2-3, with a weak D call TRBD2 (6 bases). This specimen was unsorted PBMCs, taken 0.2 years after starting antiretroviral therapy. CDR3 protein: CAWSLRGSTDTQYF. CDR3 nucleotides: TGTGCCTGGAGTTTACGGGGGTCCACAGATACGCAGTATTTT.